Each of the 27 T cell receptor beta chains below was sequenced from the same sample in a study of human T cells and chemical hapten exposure. In TCRdb, the RACE reads were re-called with MiXCR into one record per CDR3 protein. Here the sample spans about 340,000 distinct CDR3 sequences, approximately 6.3% being singletons. Time point specified: patch test 1, 2 weeks after DPC sensitization. Indicated treatment: therapeutic diphenylcyclopropenone sensitization with weekly scalp DPC. The sample consisted of whole blood, taken in connection with sensitization to the hapten diphenylcyclopropenone (DPC). The receptors were gathered from a woman aged 18-29 years with alopecia areata. Some clones in this sample may be carry-over from other donors' samples.

This clonotype was observed a handful of times. The chain uses TRBV5-1 and TRBJ2-5; 13 nucleotides agree with TRBD2. V trimming: 4 bases; J trimming: 2 bases; junction bases outside the gene matches: 8. Looked up from germline, CDR1 is SGHRS and CDR2 is YFSETQ. This CDR3 region has 17 residues. The CDR3 DNA reads as TGCGCCAGCAGCCCCATTCAGACTAGCGGGGGGCAAGAGACCCAGTACTTC. Its protein product is CASSPIQTSGGQETQYF. Full variable domain (outside the CDR3, taken from reference TRBV5-1 and TRBJ2-5): KAGVTQTPRYLIKTRGQQVTLSCSPISGHRSVSWYQQTPGQGLQFLFEYFSETQRNKGNFPGRFSGRQFSNSRSEMNVSTLELGDSALYLCASSPIQTSGGQETQYFGPGTRLLVL.

The chain couples TRBV20-1 to TRBJ1-6; a possible D gene is TRBD1 (5 bases). Trimming cost V 3 bases and J 6 bases, with 15 bases left between them. CDR1 and CDR2 from the germline V gene are DFQATT and SNEGSKA (reference sequence). The CDR3 length is 15 residues. The CDR3, as DNA: TGCAGTGCTAGTAGGGGAAGTCGGGTTAATTCACCCCTCCACTTT. Encoded protein: CSASRGSRVNSPLHF.

This clonotype was counted at least ten times. This chain joins TRBV6-6 and TRBJ2-7, with D perhaps TRBD1 (6 bases). Germline V gene sequence: CDR1 MNHNY, CDR2 SVGAGI (reference sequence). Trimming cost V 6 bases and J 4 bases, with 16 bases left between them. The CDR3 is 14 amino acids. The CDR3 DNA reads TGTGCCAGCAGCGAAGGGCCAGGGGAGTACGAGCAGTACTTC. This translates into CASSEGPGEYEQYF.

This chain joins TRBV4-2 and TRBJ2-3; unclear D gene. Trimming removed 1 base at V and 6 bases at J, with 11 bases between. This CDR3 is 14 amino acids long. Germline V lookup: CDR1 LGHNA, CDR2 YNFKEQ. The CDR3 sequence: CASSQVGTLDTQYF. DNA for the CDR3: TGTGCCAGCAGCCAAGTAGGTACACTGGATACGCAGTATTTT.

Only a few counts were recorded for this clonotype. The chain is built from TRBV7-2 and TRBJ2-1, with D perhaps TRBD2 (5 bases). Trimming left V 2 bases short and J 5 bases short, with 16 bases between. CDR1 and CDR2 from the germline V gene are SGHTA and FQGNSA. This CDR3 region has 16 residues. The CDR3 spells CASSLNLAPPNNEQFF. The CDR3 DNA sequence: TGTGCCAGCAGCTTAAATCTAGCCCCTCCTAACAATGAGCAGTTCTTC.

This clonotype showed up just a few times. The chain recombines TRBV7-8 with TRBJ2-1; possible D gene TRBD2, 7 bases. Trimming took 5 bases from V and 8 from J, leaving 16 bases between them. The germline CDR1 and CDR2 sequences are SGHVS and FQNEAQ. The CDR3 consists of 14 residues. CDR3 coding DNA: TGTGCCAGCAGCCCCCGTGGGGGGGCTGATGAGCAGTTCTTC. Its translation: CASSPRGGADEQFF.

There are many counts of this clonotype. V gene TRBV29-1 combines with J gene TRBJ2-7, with D uncertain. V lost 4 bases and J lost 6, with 13 bases in between. CDR3 length equals 12 residues. CDR1 is SQVTM and CDR2 is ANQGSEA in the germline V gene. The CDR3 region has the DNA TGCAGCGTTGCCCAGTCCTCCCTCGAGCAGTACTTC. This sequence encodes CSVAQSSLEQYF.

Only a few counts were recorded for this clonotype. This chain links TRBV2 with TRBJ1-2, with D tentatively TRBD1 (6 bases). Trimming shortened V by 3 bases and J by 2 bases, and 10 bases separated the two germline ends. The CDR3 extends over 14 amino acids. Germline CDR1 and CDR2: SNHLY and FYNNEI. The CDR3 DNA reads as TGTGCCAGCAGTGAGACAGGAGTCAACTATGGCTACACCTTC. This translates into CASSETGVNYGYTF.

CDR3: CASSEAGGAKNIQYF. The DNA of the CDR3 is TGCGCCAGCAGTGAGGCCGGGGGGGCAAAAAACATTCAGTACTTC. V and J are TRBV10-2 and TRBJ2-4; 8 bases are shared with TRBD2. V gave up 2 bases and J gave up 4 bases; unmatched junction bases: 4. Germline CDR1 WSHSY, CDR2 SAAADI. CDR3 length: 15 amino acids.

The chain uses TRBV7-6 and TRBJ2-2; D gene unclear. Trimming stripped 9 bases from V and 7 bases from J, with 9 bases between. This CDR3 spans 11 amino acids. Germline V gene data show CDR1 as SGHVS and CDR2 as FNYEAQ. The CDR3 sequence is CASGVSGELFF. The CDR3 DNA is TGTGCCAGTGGGGTTAGCGGGGAGCTGTTTTTT.

This clonotype was detected a few times. The chain employs TRBV6-2 or TRBV6-3 and TRBJ1-1; no reliable D call. The germline CDR1 and CDR2 sequences are MNHEY and SVGEGT. The CDR3 loop spans 16 amino acids. V lost 0 bases, J lost 1 base, and 12 bases lay in between. CDR3 nucleotides: TGTGCCAGCAGTTACTCGATGCTAGGTCAGAACACTGAAGCTTTCTTT. It encodes CASSYSMLGQNTEAFF.

This chain uses TRBV20-1 with TRBJ2-4, with TRBD2 matching 9 bases. CDR1 and CDR2 (germline): DFQATT, SNEGSKA (reference sequence). CDR3 length: 15 residues. The V gene end was trimmed by 5 bases and the J gene end by 1 base; junction bases not matched to a gene: 6. CDR3 DNA: TGCAGTGCTGGCGGGGGGGCATTCGCCAAAAACATTCAGTACTTC. Protein: CSAGGGAFAKNIQYF.

This clonotype was seen a few times. The chain links TRBV6-1 to TRBJ1-1; D unclear. The V end was cut by 11 bases, the J end by 3 bases, with 13 bases between. Per germline, CDR1 MNHNS and CDR2 SASEGT. CDR3 length: 12 amino acids. The CDR3, as DNA: TGTGCCTGCTCCTGGGGTTACACTGAAGCTTTCTTT. Amino acids: CACSWGYTEAFF.

This clonotype was observed many times. The gene calls are TRBV10-3 and TRBJ2-1; tentative D call: TRBD2 (5 bases). The CDR3 extends over 14 amino acids. CDR1 and CDR2 (germline): ENHRY, SYGVKD. The CDR3 DNA is TGTGCTGCGGGTCCCGCCAACTCCTACAATGAGCAGTTCTTC. The encoded protein is CAAGPANSYNEQFF.

This clonotype was detected many times. This chain connects TRBV28 to TRBJ1-5, with 9 bases matching TRBD1. This CDR3 is 14 amino acids long. V gave up 6 bases and J gave up 2 bases; unmatched junction bases: 2. Germline V gives CDR1 MDHEN, CDR2 SYDVKM. This CDR3 reads CASSRTGGNQPQHF. The CDR3 nucleotides read TGTGCCAGCAGCCGGACAGGGGGCAATCAGCCCCAGCATTTT.

This clonotype was seen ten or more times. The chain links TRBV9 to TRBJ2-4; no clear D gene. The length of the CDR3 is 15 residues. CDR1 SGDLS and CDR2 YYNGEE come from the germline V gene. The ends were cut back, 0 bases at V and 6 bases at J, with 13 bases in the middle. DNA of the CDR3: TGTGCCAGCAGCGTAGACCCGGGCGCTAGAAACATTCAGTACTTC. Encoded protein: CASSVDPGARNIQYF.

This rearrangement joins TRBV3-1 to TRBJ1-6; maybe TRBD1 (5 bases). The CDR3 runs to 17 residues. Looked up from germline, CDR1 is LGHDT and CDR2 is YNNKEL (reference sequence). With 1 base removed from V and 7 bases from J, the gap between germline ends came to 17 bases. The DNA for the CDR3 is TGTGCCAGCAGCCAAGGGGGCGGACGGTTACGGAATTCACCCCTCCACTTT. Translated: CASSQGGGRLRNSPLHF.

This clonotype has a handful of counts. This chain uses TRBV28 with TRBJ2-5; D is possibly TRBD2 (5 bases). The ends were cut back, 1 base at V and 5 bases at J, with 11 bases in the middle. This CDR3 comprises 14 residues. CDR1 is MDHEN, CDR2 SYDVKM, per germline. The DNA for the CDR3 is TGTGCCAGCAGTTTATCCGTGAGGGAGGAGACCCAGTACTTC. Translating it yields CASSLSVREETQYF.

This clonotype was counted many times. The rearrangement links TRBV20-1 to TRBJ2-3, with 12 bases fitting TRBD2. CDR1 is DFQATT and CDR2 is SNEGSKA in the germline V gene (reference sequence). V shed 6 bases, J shed 1 base, and the junction held 14 bases outside the gene matches. The CDR3 length is 18 residues. The CDR3 DNA sequence: TGCAGTGCCTATCGGCCCTTCTGGACTAGCGGGGGCACAGATACGCAGTATTTT. This translates into CSAYRPFWTSGGTDTQYF.

The CDR3 nucleotides are TGTGCCAGCAGCTTAAAGGCGGGAACCATGAACACTGAAGCTTTCTTT. Amino acids: CASSLKAGTMNTEAFF. The chain is built from TRBV11-2 and TRBJ1-1; D gene unclear. CDR3 length equals 16 residues. The germline gives CDR1 SGHAT, CDR2 FQNNGV. V lost 2 bases, J lost 0 bases, and 13 bases lay in between.

V is TRBV7-2 and J is TRBJ2-3; D might be TRBD1 (5 bases). Germline V lookup: CDR1 SGHTA, CDR2 FQGNSA. The CDR3 extends over 17 amino acids. With 2 bases removed from V and 6 bases from J, the gap between germline ends came to 21 bases. CDR3 DNA sequence: TGTGCCAGCAGCTTACCTAAGGGTAAATCCGCAGGGGATACGCAGTATTTT. Translated, it gives CASSLPKGKSAGDTQYF. The whole variable domain, remainder taken from reference TRBV7-2 and TRBJ2-3, is GAGVSQSPSNKVTEKGKDVELRCDPISGHTALYWYRQSLGQGLEFLIYFQGNSAPDKSGLPSDRFSAERTGGSVSTLTIQRTQQEDSAVYLCASSLPKGKSAGDTQYFGPGTRLTVL.

Many counts were recorded for this clonotype. As DNA, the CDR3 is TGTGCCAGCAGTCTACAGGTCACCGGGGAGCTGTTTTTT. It encodes CASSLQVTGELFF. The chain is built from TRBV6-2 or TRBV6-3 and TRBJ2-2; a weak D match, TRBD1 (5 bases). This CDR3 is 13 amino acids long. The germline gives CDR1 MNHEY, CDR2 SVGEGT. V was cut by 5 bases and J by 4 bases, with 8 bases left in between.

This clonotype was seen ten or more times. The chain couples TRBV20-1 to TRBJ1-2; 8 nucleotides align to TRBD1. This CDR3 region has 13 residues. CDR1 DFQATT and CDR2 SNEGSKA come from the germline V gene (reference sequence). The ends lost 8 bases at V and 0 bases at J; junction bases unmatched: 5. The CDR3 sequence: CSTPTGANYGYTF. The CDR3 DNA is TGCAGTACTCCGACAGGGGCTAACTATGGCTACACCTTC.

This clonotype has more than one count but fewer than ten. The chain employs TRBV3-1 and TRBJ2-7, with D possibly matching TRBD2 (5 bases). CDR1 and CDR2 from the germline V gene are LGHDT and YNNKEL (reference sequence). V was clipped by 1 base and J by 2 bases, with 15 bases between them. The CDR3 extends over 16 amino acids. CDR3 residues: CASSQVEGGRTYEQYF. In DNA, the CDR3 is TGTGCCAGCAGCCAAGTCGAGGGTGGTCGTACCTACGAGCAGTACTTC.

This clonotype came up many times. CDR3 loop: CASSPRAGQGAFVITEAFF. The CDR3 coding sequence is TGTGCCAGCAGCCCGAGAGCGGGACAGGGGGCGTTTGTGATCACTGAAGCTTTCTTT. This chain joins TRBV4-2 and TRBJ1-1, with TRBD1 matching 12 bases. The CDR3 sequence is 19 residues long. Germline V CDR1 and CDR2: LGHNA, YNFKEQ. V gave up 4 bases and J gave up 4 bases; unmatched junction bases: 16.

V is TRBV15 and J is TRBJ1-4; the D gene is possibly TRBD1 (5 bases). V lost 3 bases and J lost 4, with 12 bases in between. In germline, CDR1 is LNHNV, CDR2 YYDKDF (reference sequence). The CDR3 runs 15 residues. The CDR3 reads CATSSRRGFNEKLFF. Here the CDR3 DNA reads TGTGCCACCAGCAGTCGACGGGGGTTTAATGAAAAACTGTTTTTT.

This clonotype was seen ten or more times. J is TRBJ2-3 and V is TRBV20-1, with 10 nucleotides matching TRBD2. Trimming cost V 5 bases and J 2 bases; bases outside gene matches: 7. This CDR3 has 15 amino acids. Germline CDR1 DFQATT, CDR2 SNEGSKA (reference sequence). The CDR3 region has the DNA TGCAGTGCTCCAGATAGCGGGGGGTCCACAGATACGCAGTATTTT. Its translation: CSAPDSGGSTDTQYF.